The T cell receptor (beta chain) under discussion was sequenced for a study of blood T cells in healthy people across ages. The people who gave samples were healthy Caucasians from Russia, aged about 6 to 95. Per individual sample, total RNA of at least 6 micrograms was extracted. Looked up from germline, CDR1 is LNHDA and CDR2 is SQIVND (reference sequence). The J segment lost 4 bases and the V segment lost 6 bases, leaving 15 bases of the junction unmatched. This CDR3 is built from 18 residues. A sample-barcoded 5' primer and a J-beta primer mix were used in a second PCR of about 6 to 12 cycles. TCRdb re-called the 5' RACE reads through MiXCR, storing one row per CDR3 protein. The sample includes about 930,000 distinct CDR3 sequences, about 27% seen only once; the top ten take more than 8.5%. Study-level results: Since the PBMCs were unsorted, naive and antigen-experienced cells could not be conclusively compared.

A note on this clonotype: What it recognizes is unknown.

In addition, the sample was reused for a study of T cells of mothers and their children. In that study: The donor cohort consisted of three healthy Caucasian mothers and their six children.

Sequencing was done on a sample of blood. This receptor was identified in a woman between 35 and 50 years old in good health. The chain carries TRBV19 and TRBJ1-2; TRBD1 agrees at 12 bases. The CDR3 nucleotides read TGTGCCAGTAGAACTCGGGACAGGGGGCGCTGGTTGGGCTATGGCTACACCTTC. This translates into CASRTRDRGRWLGYGYTF. The full variable domain, its missing parts supplied by reference TRBV19 and TRBJ1-2, is DGGITQSPKYLFRKEGQNVTLSCEQNLNHDAMYWYRQDPGQGLRLIYYSQIVNDFQKGDIAEGYSVSREKKESFPLTVTSAQKNPTAFYLCASRTRDRGRWLGYGYTFGSGTRLTVV.